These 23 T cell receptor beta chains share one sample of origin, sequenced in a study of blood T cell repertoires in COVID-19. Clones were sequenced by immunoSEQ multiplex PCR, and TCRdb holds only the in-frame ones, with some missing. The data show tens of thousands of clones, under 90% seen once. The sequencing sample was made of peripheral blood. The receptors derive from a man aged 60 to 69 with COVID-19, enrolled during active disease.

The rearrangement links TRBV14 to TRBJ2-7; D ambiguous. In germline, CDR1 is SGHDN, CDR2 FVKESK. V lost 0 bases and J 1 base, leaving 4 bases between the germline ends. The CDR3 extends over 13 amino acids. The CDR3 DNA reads TGTGCCAGCAGCCAAGATTATTCCTACGAGCAGTACTTC. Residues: CASSQDYSYEQYF.

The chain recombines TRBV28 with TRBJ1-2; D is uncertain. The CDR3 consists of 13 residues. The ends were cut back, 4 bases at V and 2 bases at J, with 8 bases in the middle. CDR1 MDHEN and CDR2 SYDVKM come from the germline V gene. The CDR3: CASSYLGNYGYTF. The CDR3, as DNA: TGTGCCAGCAGTTACTTGGGCAACTATGGCTACACCTTC.

CDR3 region: CAWSVDRGPYGYTF. CDR3 sequence (DNA): TGTGCCTGGAGTGTGGACAGGGGACCCTATGGCTACACCTTC. The chain joins TRBV30 to TRBJ1-2; 9 bases are a match to TRBD1. CDR1 and CDR2 (germline): GTSNPN, SVGIG (reference sequence). The CDR3 is made up of 14 amino acids. Losses at the gene ends were 0 bases for V and 4 bases for J; bases not matched to a gene: 3.

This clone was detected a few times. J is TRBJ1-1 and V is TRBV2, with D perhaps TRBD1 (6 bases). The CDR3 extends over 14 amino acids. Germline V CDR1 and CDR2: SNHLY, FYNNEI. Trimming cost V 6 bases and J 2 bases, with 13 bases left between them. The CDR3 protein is CASSPGTRNTEAFF. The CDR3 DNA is TGTGCCAGCAGCCCCGGGACACGAAACACTGAAGCTTTCTTT.

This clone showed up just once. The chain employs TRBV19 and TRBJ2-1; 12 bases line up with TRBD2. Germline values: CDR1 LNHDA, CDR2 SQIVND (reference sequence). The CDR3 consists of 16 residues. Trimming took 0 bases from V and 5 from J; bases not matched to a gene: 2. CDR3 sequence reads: CASSIELAGGDNEQFF. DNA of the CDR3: TGTGCCAGTAGTATAGAACTAGCGGGAGGAGACAATGAGCAGTTCTTC.

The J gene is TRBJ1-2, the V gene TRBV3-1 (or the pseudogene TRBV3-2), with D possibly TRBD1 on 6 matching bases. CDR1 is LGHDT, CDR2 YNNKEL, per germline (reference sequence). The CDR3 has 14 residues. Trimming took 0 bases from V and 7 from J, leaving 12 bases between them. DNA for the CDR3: TGTGCCAGCAGCCAAGAAAGGGCAGGGGTTGGCTACACCTTC. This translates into CASSQERAGVGYTF.

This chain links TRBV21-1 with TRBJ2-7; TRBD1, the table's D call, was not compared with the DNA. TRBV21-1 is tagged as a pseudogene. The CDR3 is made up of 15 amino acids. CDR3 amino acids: CASRVRQGGRYEQYF. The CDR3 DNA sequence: TGTGCCAGCAGAGTCCGACAGGGCGGTCGCTACGAGCAGTACTTC.

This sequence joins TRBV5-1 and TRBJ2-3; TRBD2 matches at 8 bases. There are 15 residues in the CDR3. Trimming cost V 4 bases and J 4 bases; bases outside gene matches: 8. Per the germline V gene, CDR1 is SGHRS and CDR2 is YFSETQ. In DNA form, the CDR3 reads TGCGCCAGCAGCATCAGCGGGAGTAGTGCAGATACGCAGTATTTT. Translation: CASSISGSSADTQYF. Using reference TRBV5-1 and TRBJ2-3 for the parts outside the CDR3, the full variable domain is KAGVTQTPRYLIKTRGQQVTLSCSPISGHRSVSWYQQTPGQGLQFLFEYFSETQRNKGNFPGRFSGRQFSNSRSEMNVSTLELGDSALYLCASSISGSSADTQYFGPGTRLTVL.

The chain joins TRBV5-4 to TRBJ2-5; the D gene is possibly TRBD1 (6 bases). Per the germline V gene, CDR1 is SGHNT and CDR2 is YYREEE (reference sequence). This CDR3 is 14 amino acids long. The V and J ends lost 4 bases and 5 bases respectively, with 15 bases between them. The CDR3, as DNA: TGTGCCAGCAGCCCTGACAGGCAAGAGGAGACCCAGTACTTC. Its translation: CASSPDRQEETQYF.

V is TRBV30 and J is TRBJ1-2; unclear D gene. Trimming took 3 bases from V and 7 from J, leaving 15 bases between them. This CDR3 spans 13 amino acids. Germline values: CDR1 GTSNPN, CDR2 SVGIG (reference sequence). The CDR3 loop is CAWRSERAGGYTF. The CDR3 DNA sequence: TGTGCCTGGAGGTCCGAGAGGGCGGGTGGCTACACCTTC.

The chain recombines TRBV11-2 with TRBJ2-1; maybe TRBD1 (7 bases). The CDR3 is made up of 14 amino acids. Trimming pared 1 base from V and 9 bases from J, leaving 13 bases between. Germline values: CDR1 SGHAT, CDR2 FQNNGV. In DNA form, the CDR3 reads TGTGCCAGCAGCTTAGCACTAGCAGGGGGTGAGCAGTTCTTC. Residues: CASSLALAGGEQFF.

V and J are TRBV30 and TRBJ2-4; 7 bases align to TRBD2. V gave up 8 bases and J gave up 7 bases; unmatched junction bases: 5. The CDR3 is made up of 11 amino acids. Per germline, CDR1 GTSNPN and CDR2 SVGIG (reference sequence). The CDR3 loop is CAGHGGNIQYF. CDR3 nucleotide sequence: TGTGCCGGGCACGGGGGGAACATTCAGTACTTC.

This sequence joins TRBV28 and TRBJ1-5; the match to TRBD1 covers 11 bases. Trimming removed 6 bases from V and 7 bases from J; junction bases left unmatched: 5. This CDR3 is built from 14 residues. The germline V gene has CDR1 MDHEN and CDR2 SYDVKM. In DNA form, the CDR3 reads TGTGCCAGCAGGCCCGGACAGGGGGCCCAGCCCCAGCATTTT. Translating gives CASRPGQGAQPQHF.

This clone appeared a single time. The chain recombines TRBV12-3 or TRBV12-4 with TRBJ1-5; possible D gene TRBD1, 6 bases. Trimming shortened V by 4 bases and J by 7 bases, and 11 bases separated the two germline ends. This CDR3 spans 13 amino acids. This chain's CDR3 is CASSYRDEQPQHF. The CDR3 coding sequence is TGTGCCAGCAGTTACAGGGACGAACAGCCCCAGCATTTT.

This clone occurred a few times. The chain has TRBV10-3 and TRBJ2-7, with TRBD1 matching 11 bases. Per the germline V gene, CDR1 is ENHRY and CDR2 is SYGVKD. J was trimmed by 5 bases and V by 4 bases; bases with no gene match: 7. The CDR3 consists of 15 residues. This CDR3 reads CAISVSGQGAHEQYF. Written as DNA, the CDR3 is TGTGCCATCAGTGTCTCCGGACAGGGGGCCCACGAGCAGTACTTC.

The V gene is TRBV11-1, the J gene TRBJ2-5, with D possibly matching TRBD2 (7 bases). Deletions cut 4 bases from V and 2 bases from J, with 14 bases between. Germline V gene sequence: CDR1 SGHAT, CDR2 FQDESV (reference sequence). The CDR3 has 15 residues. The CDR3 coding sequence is TGTGCCAGCAGCTCCGAGGGGGGGTTACAAGAGACCCAGTACTTC. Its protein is CASSSEGGLQETQYF.

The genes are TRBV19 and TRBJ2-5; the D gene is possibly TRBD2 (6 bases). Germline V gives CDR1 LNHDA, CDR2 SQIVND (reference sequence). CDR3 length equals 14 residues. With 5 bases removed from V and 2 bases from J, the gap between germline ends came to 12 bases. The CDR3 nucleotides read TGTGCCAGTAGTCGGGGGTCGGCACAAGAGACCCAGTACTTC. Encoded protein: CASSRGSAQETQYF.

The CDR3 bases are TGTGCCAGCAGGGAGGGGGCGCGAGTTGCAACTAATGAAAAACTGTTTTTT. It codes for CASREGARVATNEKLFF. This chain links TRBV11-2 with TRBJ1-4; 7 nucleotides line up with TRBD1. The CDR3 totals 17 residues. Trimming cost V 6 bases and J 0 bases; bases outside gene matches: 10. Germline lookup yields CDR1 SGHAT and CDR2 FQNNGV.

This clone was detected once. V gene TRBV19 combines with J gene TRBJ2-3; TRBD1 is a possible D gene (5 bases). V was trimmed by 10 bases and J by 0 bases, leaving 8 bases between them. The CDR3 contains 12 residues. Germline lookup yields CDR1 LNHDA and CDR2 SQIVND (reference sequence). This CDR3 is CATRTSTDTQYF. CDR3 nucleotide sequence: TGTGCCACCCGGACAAGCACAGATACGCAGTATTTT. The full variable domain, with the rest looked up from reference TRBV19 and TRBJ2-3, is DGGITQSPKYLFRKEGQNVTLSCEQNLNHDAMYWYRQDPGQGLRLIYYSQIVNDFQKGDIAEGYSVSREKKESFPLTVTSAQKNPTAFYLCATRTSTDTQYFGPGTRLTVL.

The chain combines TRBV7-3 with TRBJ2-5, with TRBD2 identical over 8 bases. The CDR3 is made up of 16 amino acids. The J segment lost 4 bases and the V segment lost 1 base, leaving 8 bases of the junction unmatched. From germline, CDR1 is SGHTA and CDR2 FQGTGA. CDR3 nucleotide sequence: TGTGCCAGCAGCTTAAAGGGCGGCGGGGGGTCAGAGACCCAGTACTTC. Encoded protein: CASSLKGGGGSETQYF.

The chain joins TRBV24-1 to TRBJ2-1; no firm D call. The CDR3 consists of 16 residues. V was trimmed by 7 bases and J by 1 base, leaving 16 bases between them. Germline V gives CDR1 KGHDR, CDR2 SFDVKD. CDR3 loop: CATRLPDNLSYNEQFF. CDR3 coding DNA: TGTGCCACCAGACTCCCTGACAACCTTTCCTACAATGAGCAGTTCTTC.

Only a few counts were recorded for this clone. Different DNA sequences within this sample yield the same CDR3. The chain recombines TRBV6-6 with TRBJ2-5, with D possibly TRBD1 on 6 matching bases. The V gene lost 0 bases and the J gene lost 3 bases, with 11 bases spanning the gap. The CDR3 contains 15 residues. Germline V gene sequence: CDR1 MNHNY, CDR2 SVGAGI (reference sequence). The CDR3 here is CASSYSGAGEETQYF. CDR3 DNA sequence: TGTGCCAGCAGTTACTCGGGGGCAGGGGAAGAGACCCAGTACTTC.

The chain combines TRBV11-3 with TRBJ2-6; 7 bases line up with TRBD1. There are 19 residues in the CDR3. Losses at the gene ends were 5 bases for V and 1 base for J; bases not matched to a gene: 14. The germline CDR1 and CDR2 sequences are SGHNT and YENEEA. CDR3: CASSTRDSSSLSGANVLTF. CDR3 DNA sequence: TGTGCCAGCAGCACCCGGGACAGCTCGAGTCTGTCTGGGGCCAACGTCCTGACTTTC. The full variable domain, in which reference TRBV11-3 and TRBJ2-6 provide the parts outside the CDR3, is EAGVVQSPRYKIIEKKQPVAFWCNPISGHNTLYWYLQNLGQGPELLIRYENEEAVDDSQLPKDRFSAERLKGVDSTLKIQPAELGDSAVYLCASSTRDSSSLSGANVLTFGAGSRLTVL.